These T cell receptor beta chains were read from a single sample in a study of blood T cell repertoires in COVID-19. Clones were read by immunoSEQ multiplex PCR, and TCRdb kept only the in-frame ones, dropping some. The sample includes 150,000 to 200,000 clones, 65% to 85% seen only once; the top ten take roughly 5%. Sequenced: peripheral blood. The origin of the receptors is a woman aged 30 to 39 with acute or convalescent COVID-19. CDR3s include the opening cysteine and the closing phenylalanine or tryptophan. D genes are given only for firm matches. A clone size is listed for some rows: how often the clone was seen (once, few, many), or a class if it is expanded.

size | D | J | length | V | CDR3 | DNA
NA | TRBD1 | TRBJ1-5 | 16 | TRBV28 | CASSLDRGGLNQPQHF | TGTGCCAGCAGTTTGGACAGGGGCGGACTTAATCAGCCCCAGCATTTT
NA | NA | TRBJ1-6 | 16 | TRBV27 | CASSRDKSSYNSPLHF | TGTGCCAGCAGTAGGGACAAGAGCTCCTATAATTCACCCCTCCACTTT
NA | NA | TRBJ2-4 | 14 | TRBV9 | CASSVGTGRDIQYF | TGTGCCAGCAGCGTAGGTACAGGGCGGGACATTCAGTACTTC
NA | TRBD1 | TRBJ1-6 | 14 | TRBV14 | CASSLRGPNSPLHF | TGTGCCAGCAGCCTCAGGGGGCCAAATTCACCCCTCCACTTT
NA | TRBD1 | TRBJ1-6 | 14 | TRBV4-3 | CASSARDRASPLHF | TGCGCCAGCAGCGCCCGGGACAGGGCTTCACCCCTCCACTTT
few | NA | TRBJ1-1 | 15 | TRBV10-3 | CAISVPGVQNTEAFF | TGTGCCATCAGTGTACCAGGGGTACAGAACACTGAAGCTTTCTTT
NA | NA | TRBJ1-1 | 15 | TRBV5-4 | CASSLAGSGQVRAFF | TGTGCCAGCAGCTTGGCCGGGTCAGGGCAGGTTAGAGCTTTCTTT
NA | NA | TRBJ1-2 | 12 | TRBV19 | CASSGQYDGYTF | TGTGCCAGTAGTGGCCAATACGATGGCTACACCTTC
NA | NA | TRBJ1-5 | 15 | TRBV28 | CASSVTGLRDQPQHF | TGTGCCAGCAGTGTCACAGGGTTGAGAGATCAGCCCCAGCATTTT
NA | NA | TRBJ1-1 | 14 | TRBV14 | CASSRQVLNTEAFF | TGTGCCAGCAGCCGACAGGTACTGAACACTGAAGCTTTCTTT
NA | TRBD1 | TRBJ2-2 | 14 | TRBV11-2 | CASSLGQGTGELFF | TGTGCCAGCAGCCTGGGACAGGGGACCGGGGAGCTGTTTTTT
few | NA | TRBJ1-2 | 13 | TRBV6-5 | CASSYSYSYGYTF | TGTGCCAGCAGTTACTCGTACAGCTATGGCTACACCTTC
once | TRBD1 | TRBJ1-6 | 15 | TRBV7-9 | CASSLGTGGFSPLHF | TGTGCCAGCAGCTTAGGGACAGGGGGCTTTTCACCCCTCCACTTT
few | TRBD2 | TRBJ2-5 | 13 | TRBV2 | CASSVGGKETQYF | TGTGCCAGCAGTGTGGGGGGGAAAGAGACCCAGTACTTC
NA | NA | TRBJ2-7 | 14 | TRBV7-7 | CASSLAPHRGEQYF | TGTGCTAGCAGCTTAGCACCACACCGAGGCGAGCAGTACTTC
NA | NA | TRBJ2-5 | 13 | TRBV3-1/TRBV3-2 | CASSPRSRETQYF | TGTGCCAGCAGTCCAAGATCTAGAGAGACCCAGTACTTC
NA | TRBD1 | TRBJ1-4 | 16 | TRBV7-9 | CASSLRTPGQDEKLFF | TGTGCCAGCAGCCTACGAACACCGGGACAGGATGAAAAACTGTTTTTT
NA | TRBD2 | TRBJ2-3 | 17 | TRBV6-2/TRBV6-3 | CASSYLEASGRMNTQYF | TGTGCCAGCAGTTACTTAGAGGCTAGCGGGAGAATGAATACGCAGTATTTT
NA | TRBD2 | TRBJ2-2 | 19 | TRBV4-3 | CASREAFSGGGQNTGELFF | TGCGCCAGCAGAGAAGCGTTTAGCGGGGGGGGACAGAACACCGGGGAGCTGTTTTTT
NA | NA | TRBJ2-7 | 14 | TRBV28 | CASSQRPKIYEQYF | TGTGCCAGCAGCCAGCGGCCTAAAATCTACGAGCAGTACTTC
once | NA | TRBJ2-2 | 17 | TRBV2 | CASSEALQGPWTGELFF | TGTGCCAGCAGTGAAGCGCTTCAGGGGCCCTGGACCGGGGAGCTGTTTTTT
NA | TRBD1 | TRBJ1-5 | 15 | TRBV19 | CASGKQGYSNQPQHF | TGTGCCAGTGGAAAACAGGGGTATAGCAATCAGCCCCAGCATTTT
NA | TRBD1 | TRBJ2-7 | 17 | TRBV7-6 | CASSHTSRDRGTDEQYF | TGTGCCAGCAGCCATACCTCCCGGGACAGGGGAACAGATGAGCAGTACTTC
NA | NA | TRBJ2-7 | 13 | TRBV6-5 | CASRGWEVNEQYF | TGTGCCAGCAGAGGTTGGGAGGTAAACGAGCAGTACTTC
NA | NA | TRBJ1-1 | 14 | TRBV6-5 | CATKRLTGYTEAFF | TGTGCCACCAAGAGGCTTACGGGATACACTGAAGCTTTCTTT